The 3 T cell receptor beta chains reported below all come from one sample, sequenced in a study of blood T cell repertoires in COVID-19. This table comes from immunoSEQ multiplex PCR, and its TCRdb copy is limited to in-frame clones, with some not included. The data show about 39,000 clones, 87% seen once. Sequenced sample: peripheral blood. Receptor source: a man aged 50 to 60 with active or convalescent COVID-19.

This clone was detected only a few times. The CDR3 sequence is CASSGTVNTEAFF. DNA for the CDR3: TGCGCCAGCTCAGGGACAGTGAACACTGAAGCTTTCTTT. The chain couples TRBV10-1 to TRBJ1-1, with 7 nucleotides matching TRBD1. The V gene end was trimmed by 8 bases and the J gene end by 0 bases; junction bases not matched to a gene: 3. CDR3 length: 13 amino acids. In germline, CDR1 is WNHNN, CDR2 SYGVQD (reference sequence).

The chain has TRBV19 and TRBJ1-1, with TRBD1 identical over 9 bases. Germline CDR1 reads LNHDA; CDR2 reads SQIVND (reference sequence). This CDR3 is 15 amino acids long. V lost 7 bases, J lost 4 bases, and 10 bases stayed unmatched. CDR3 loop: CASIPWDRDFTEAFF. The CDR3 nucleotides are TGTGCCAGTATCCCGTGGGACAGGGATTTCACTGAAGCTTTCTTT.

This chain joins TRBV7-8 and TRBJ2-1, with D tentatively TRBD2 (6 bases). The CDR3 sequence is 14 residues long. The V gene lost 4 bases and the J gene lost 6 bases, with 13 bases spanning the gap. The V gene's germline CDR1 is SGHVS and CDR2 FQNEAQ. CDR3 in amino acids: CASSSRVGSNEQFF. CDR3 in DNA: TGTGCCAGCAGCTCAAGGGTCGGGAGCAATGAGCAGTTCTTC.